The 13 T cell receptor beta chains presented below share a single source sample, sequenced in a study of blood T cell repertoires in COVID-19. Assay: immunoSEQ multiplex PCR; the TCRdb copy retains only in-frame clones and omits some. The table records 250,000 to 300,000 clones, about 88% of them present only once. The source material was peripheral blood. These receptors originate from a young woman with COVID-19, enrolled during active disease.

This clone was recorded only once. J is TRBJ2-7 and V is TRBV6-6; 7 positions match TRBD1. This CDR3 spans 14 amino acids. V lost 6 bases and J lost 1; bases outside the gene matches: 6. CDR1 and CDR2 (germline): MNHNY, SVGAGI (reference sequence). CDR3: CASRRQGNSYEQYF. CDR3 DNA: TGTGCCAGCAGACGACAGGGTAATTCCTACGAGCAGTACTTC.

The chain joins TRBV5-1 to TRBJ2-7; 9 bases align to TRBD2. Germline values: CDR1 SGHRS, CDR2 YFSETQ. The CDR3 runs to 15 residues. Losses at the gene ends were 3 bases for V and 2 bases for J; bases not matched to a gene: 6. The CDR3 region is CASSSGSGRTYEQYF. The CDR3 DNA reads TGCGCCAGCAGCTCGGGCAGCGGGAGGACCTACGAGCAGTACTTC.

The chain combines TRBV6-5 with TRBJ1-1; D remains ambiguous. V was trimmed by 10 bases and J by 8 bases, leaving 11 bases between them. In germline, CDR1 is MNHEY, CDR2 SVGAGI. The CDR3 has 10 residues. CDR3 sequence reads: CATAVWEAFF. CDR3 coding DNA: TGTGCCACCGCGGTGTGGGAAGCTTTCTTT.

The CDR3 region has the DNA TGTGCCAGCAGGCACGAGGACAGGGGAAACACCATATATTTT. Amino acids: CASRHEDRGNTIYF. The V gene is TRBV6-5, the J gene TRBJ1-3, with 7 bases matching TRBD1. Germline CDR1 reads MNHEY; CDR2 reads SVGAGI. The CDR3 has 14 residues. J was trimmed by 4 bases and V by 6 bases; bases with no gene match: 6.

The rearrangement links TRBV5-1 to TRBJ2-7; 7 bases agree with TRBD2. V trimming: 0 bases; J trimming: 5 bases; junction bases outside the gene matches: 5. CDR1 and CDR2 from the germline V gene are SGHRS and YFSETQ. CDR3 length: 14 amino acids. The CDR3 DNA reads TGCGCCAGCAGCTTGGAGGGAGGGCCCGACGAGCAGTACTTC. Encoded protein: CASSLEGGPDEQYF.

The V and J genes are TRBV7-9 and TRBJ2-3; possibly TRBD2 for D (5 bases). The length of the CDR3 is 13 residues. The V gene's germline CDR1 is SEHNR and CDR2 FQNEAQ (reference sequence). V gave up 1 base and J gave up 4 bases, with 6 bases separating them. The CDR3 DNA sequence: TGTGCCAGCAGCTTAGGAGGGCCAGATACGCAGTATTTT. The encoded protein is CASSLGGPDTQYF. Full variable domain (missing parts from reference TRBV7-9 and TRBJ2-3): DTGVSQNPRHKITKRGQNVTFRCDPISEHNRLYWYRQTLGQGPEFLTYFQNEAQLEKSRLLSDRFSAERPKGSFSTLEIQRTEQGDSAMYLCASSLGGPDTQYFGPGTRLTVL.

This sequence joins TRBV27 and TRBJ2-1; TRBD1 agrees at 8 bases. Germline CDR1 MNHEY, CDR2 SMNVEV (reference sequence). The V segment lost 5 bases and the J segment 10 bases; nucleotides outside the gene matches: 1. The CDR3 extends over 11 amino acids. CDR3 DNA: TGTGCCAGCAGTGCAGGGGGCGAGCAGTTCTTC. Translating gives CASSAGGEQFF.

This clone appeared once. This chain connects TRBV11-2 to TRBJ1-2; D is undetermined. Germline assignment: CDR1 SGHAT and CDR2 FQNNGV. Trimming cost V 4 bases and J 0 bases, with 6 bases left between them. CDR3 size: 13 residues. CDR3 nucleotide sequence: TGTGCCAGCAGCTCGACACCTAACTATGGCTACACCTTC. It codes for CASSSTPNYGYTF.

V is TRBV15 and J is TRBJ2-5; perhaps TRBD2 as D (5 bases). This CDR3 comprises 13 residues. V lost 2 bases, J lost 5 bases, and 9 bases lay in between. Germline-derived CDR1 and CDR2 are LNHNV and YYDKDF (reference sequence). Here the CDR3 reads CATSRHRGETQYF. The CDR3 bases are TGTGCCACCAGCAGACACCGCGGGGAGACCCAGTACTTC. Together with reference TRBV15 and TRBJ2-5, the CDR3 gives the full variable domain: DAMVIQNPRYQVTQFGKPVTLSCSQTLNHNVMYWYQQKSSQAPKLLFHYYDKDFNNEADTPDNFQSRRPNTSFCFLDIRSPGLGDTAMYLCATSRHRGETQYFGPGTRLLVL.

This chain uses TRBV9 with TRBJ1-6; D is ambiguous. Germline loops: CDR1 SGDLS, CDR2 YYNGEE. The length of the CDR3 is 15 residues. V lost 0 bases and J 2 bases, leaving 6 bases between the germline ends. As DNA, the CDR3 is TGTGCCAGCAGCGTAGGCAGGACCTATAATTCACCCCTCCACTTT. Amino acid sequence: CASSVGRTYNSPLHF.

The rearrangement uses TRBV20-1 and TRBJ1-1; 9 bases map to TRBD1. The V gene's germline CDR1 is DFQATT and CDR2 SNEGSKA (reference sequence). The trim removed 3 bases at V and 6 bases at J, leaving 11 bases unmatched. The CDR3 is 15 amino acids. The CDR3 region is CSASGTGRGSSEAFF. The CDR3 DNA reads TGCAGTGCTAGTGGGACAGGGAGGGGGTCTTCTGAAGCTTTCTTT.

In DNA, the CDR3 is TGTGCCAGTAGTATAGTAGGGGGTGCGGCCGGGGAGCTGTTTTTT. The encoded protein is CASSIVGGAAGELFF. The gene calls are TRBV19 and TRBJ2-2; TRBD1 is a possible D gene (6 bases). This CDR3 is built from 15 residues. Trimming took off 1 base at V and 6 bases at J, with 12 bases between the two ends. Germline loops: CDR1 LNHDA, CDR2 SQIVND (reference sequence).

This chain links TRBV10-3 with TRBJ1-1; perhaps TRBD1 as D (5 bases). Germline values: CDR1 ENHRY, CDR2 SYGVKD. The CDR3 covers 15 residues. V lost 0 bases and J 2 bases, leaving 10 bases between the germline ends. Here the CDR3 DNA reads TGTGCCATCAGTGAGTCTCGGGGGAGAAACACTGAAGCTTTCTTT. Its protein product is CAISESRGRNTEAFF.